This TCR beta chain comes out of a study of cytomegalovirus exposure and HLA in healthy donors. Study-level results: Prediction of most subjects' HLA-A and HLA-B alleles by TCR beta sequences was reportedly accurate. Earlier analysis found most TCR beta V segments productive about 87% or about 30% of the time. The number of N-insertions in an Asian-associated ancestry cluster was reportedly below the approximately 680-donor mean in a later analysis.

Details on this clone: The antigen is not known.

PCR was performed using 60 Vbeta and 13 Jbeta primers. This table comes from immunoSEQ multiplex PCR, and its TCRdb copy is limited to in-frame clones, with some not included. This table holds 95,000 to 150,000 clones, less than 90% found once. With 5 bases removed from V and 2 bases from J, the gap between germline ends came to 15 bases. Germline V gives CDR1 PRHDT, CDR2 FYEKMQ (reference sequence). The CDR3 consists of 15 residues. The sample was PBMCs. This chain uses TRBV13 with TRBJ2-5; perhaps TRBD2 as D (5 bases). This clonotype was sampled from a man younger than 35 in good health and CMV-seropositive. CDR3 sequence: CASSPSGIPQETQYF. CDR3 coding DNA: TGTGCCAGCAGCCCCTCCGGGATTCCTCAAGAGACCCAGTACTTC.